Shown below are 14 T cell receptor beta chains from a single sample sequenced in a study of cytomegalovirus exposure and HLA in healthy donors. Both 60 Vbeta primers and 13 Jbeta primers went into the PCR. Clones were read by immunoSEQ multiplex PCR, and TCRdb kept only the in-frame ones, dropping some. Among roughly 120,000 clones listed, 77% were seen once. Sample: PBMCs. All receptors come from a human donor in good health.

V is TRBV5-1 and J is TRBJ1-1; D unclear. Germline values: CDR1 SGHRS, CDR2 YFSETQ. V gave up 4 bases and J gave up 1 base, with 14 bases separating them. The CDR3 totals 15 residues. The CDR3 nucleotides read TGCGCCAGCAGCCTGGACGTTCTAAAGAACACTGAAGCTTTCTTT. Its protein is CASSLDVLKNTEAFF. The entire variable domain, with the rest obtained from reference TRBV5-1 and TRBJ1-1, is as follows: KAGVTQTPRYLIKTRGQQVTLSCSPISGHRSVSWYQQTPGQGLQFLFEYFSETQRNKGNFPGRFSGRQFSNSRSEMNVSTLELGDSALYLCASSLDVLKNTEAFFGQGTRLTVV.

The V call is TRBV4-1, the J call TRBJ1-2, with 7 bases lining up with TRBD1. This CDR3 region has 16 residues. J was trimmed by 6 bases and V by 4 bases; bases with no gene match: 14. Germline-derived CDR1 and CDR2 are MGHRA and YSYEKL. Here the CDR3 DNA reads TGCGCCAGCAGCCCTGCTCCCGGACAGGCAACCCATGGCTACACCTTC. The encoded protein is CASSPAPGQATHGYTF.

The rearrangement joins TRBV10-3 to TRBJ2-1; 10 nucleotides match TRBD1. This CDR3 region has 13 residues. The V gene's germline CDR1 is ENHRY and CDR2 SYGVKD. V was clipped by 9 bases and J by 9 bases; unmatched bases: 8. CDR3 loop: CAIGTGELVEQFF. For the CDR3, the DNA is TGTGCCATAGGGACAGGGGAATTAGTTGAGCAGTTCTTC.

The chain recombines TRBV6-5 with TRBJ1-5, with a possible D match to TRBD1 (5 bases). The ends were cut back, 7 bases at V and 3 bases at J, with 13 bases in the middle. The CDR3 contains 14 residues. From germline, CDR1 is MNHEY and CDR2 SVGAGI. CDR3 in amino acids: CASNPVGDNQPQHF. The CDR3 DNA reads TGTGCCAGCAATCCGGTAGGGGACAATCAGCCCCAGCATTTT.

This clone showed up just a few times. This chain joins TRBV5-1 and TRBJ1-5, with TRBD1 identical over 7 bases. The CDR3 totals 14 residues. With V trimmed by 4 bases and J by 6 bases, 7 bases remained unmatched. Germline assignment: CDR1 SGHRS and CDR2 YFSETQ. The CDR3 spells CASSLLRGSQPQHF. CDR3 nucleotide sequence: TGCGCCAGCAGCCTCCTCAGGGGGAGTCAGCCCCAGCATTTT.

V usage is TRBV7-9 and J usage is TRBJ2-2; TRBD2 matches 9 bases. Germline CDR1 and CDR2: SEHNR and FQNEAQ (reference sequence). V was pared by 6 bases and J by 10 bases, with 6 bases of the junction left unmatched. The CDR3 runs to 13 residues. The CDR3 coding sequence is TGTGCCAGCAGTCGGACTAGCGAAAAGGAGCTGTTTTTT. It yields the protein CASSRTSEKELFF. Variable domain in full (rest from reference TRBV7-9 and TRBJ2-2): DTGVSQNPRHKITKRGQNVTFRCDPISEHNRLYWYRQTLGQGPEFLTYFQNEAQLEKSRLLSDRFSAERPKGSFSTLEIQRTEQGDSAMYLCASSRTSEKELFFGEGSRLTVL.

This chain joins TRBV6-1 and TRBJ1-5; D is perhaps TRBD1 (6 bases). Germline V gene data show CDR1 as MNHNS and CDR2 as SASEGT. This CDR3 comprises 13 residues. V lost 8 bases, J lost 6 bases, and 14 bases lay in between. The chain's CDR3 is CASGEGGGQPQHF. The CDR3 DNA follows: TGTGCCAGCGGGGAGGGGGGTGGTCAGCCCCAGCATTTT.

The V and J genes are TRBV16 and TRBJ1-2; D is perhaps TRBD1 (6 bases). V lost 4 bases to trimming and J lost 5 bases, with 14 bases between them. Germline CDR1 KGHSY, CDR2 FQNENV. This CDR3 spans 14 amino acids. CDR3 DNA: TGTGCCAGCAGCCTGTGGGACACCAGATATGGCTACACCTTC. It yields the protein CASSLWDTRYGYTF.

The chain links TRBV2 to TRBJ1-4; TRBD1 is a possible D gene (6 bases). The CDR3 is 15 amino acids. Per the germline V gene, CDR1 is SNHLY and CDR2 is FYNNEI. V was trimmed by 2 bases and J by 4 bases, leaving 11 bases between them. Here the CDR3 reads CASSEKDSFNEKLFF. The CDR3 DNA sequence: TGTGCCAGCAGTGAAAAGGACAGCTTTAATGAAAAACTGTTTTTT.

The CDR3 reads CSVEQGNGYSRTEAFF. For the CDR3, the DNA is TGCAGCGTTGAACAGGGCAACGGCTACTCCCGAACTGAAGCTTTCTTT. The chain employs TRBV29-1 and TRBJ1-1; tentative D call: TRBD1 (5 bases). The germline gives CDR1 SQVTM, CDR2 ANQGSEA. The length of the CDR3 is 16 residues. Trimming took 2 bases from V and 5 from J, leaving 21 bases between them.

V and J are TRBV5-1 and TRBJ2-7; 11 bases fit TRBD2. Germline V lookup: CDR1 SGHRS, CDR2 YFSETQ. V lost 0 bases, J lost 2 bases, and 13 bases stayed unmatched. CDR3 length: 19 amino acids. CDR3 in amino acids: CASSLGLLAGGPHTYEQYF. The CDR3 coding sequence is TGCGCCAGCAGCTTGGGACTCTTAGCGGGAGGGCCCCACACCTACGAGCAGTACTTC.

This chain links TRBV27 with TRBJ2-3; a possible D gene is TRBD1 (6 bases). Germline V gives CDR1 MNHEY, CDR2 SMNVEV (reference sequence). V was pared by 5 bases and J by 3 bases, with 15 bases between. This CDR3 is built from 15 residues. CDR3 in amino acids: CASSPPPGATDTQYF. In DNA, the CDR3 is TGTGCCAGCAGTCCCCCCCCAGGGGCAACAGATACGCAGTATTTT.

The gene calls are TRBV5-1 and TRBJ2-7, with D uncertain. V was clipped by 1 base and J by 6 bases, with 11 bases between them. Germline assignment: CDR1 SGHRS and CDR2 YFSETQ. The CDR3 contains 13 residues. The CDR3 reads CASSLSLPGEQYF. The CDR3, as DNA: TGCGCCAGCAGCTTGTCTCTCCCGGGCGAGCAGTACTTC.

The CDR3 sequence: CASTEEVAGYNEQFF. CDR3 nucleotides: TGTGCCAGCACTGAGGAAGTAGCGGGTTACAATGAGCAGTTCTTC. V is TRBV2 and J is TRBJ2-1; 7 bases align to TRBD2. Germline V gene lookup returns CDR1 SNHLY and CDR2 FYNNEI. V shed 7 bases, J shed 4 bases, and the junction held 10 bases outside the gene matches. The CDR3 totals 15 residues.